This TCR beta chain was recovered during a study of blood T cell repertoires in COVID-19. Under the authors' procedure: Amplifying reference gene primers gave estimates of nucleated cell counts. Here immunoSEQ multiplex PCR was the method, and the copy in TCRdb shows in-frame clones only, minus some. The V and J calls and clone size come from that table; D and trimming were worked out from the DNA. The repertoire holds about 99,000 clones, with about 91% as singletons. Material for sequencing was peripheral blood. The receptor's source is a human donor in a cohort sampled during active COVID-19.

The CDR3 reads CASSETSGGPNEQFF. CDR3 sequence (DNA): TGTGCCAGCAGCGAGACTAGCGGGGGGCCCAATGAGCAGTTCTTC. This chain connects TRBV9 to TRBJ2-1, with 13 bases identical to TRBD2. Per the germline V gene, CDR1 is SGDLS and CDR2 is YYNGEE. The CDR3 extends over 15 amino acids. The V segment lost 3 bases and the J segment 6 bases; nucleotides outside the gene matches: 3.